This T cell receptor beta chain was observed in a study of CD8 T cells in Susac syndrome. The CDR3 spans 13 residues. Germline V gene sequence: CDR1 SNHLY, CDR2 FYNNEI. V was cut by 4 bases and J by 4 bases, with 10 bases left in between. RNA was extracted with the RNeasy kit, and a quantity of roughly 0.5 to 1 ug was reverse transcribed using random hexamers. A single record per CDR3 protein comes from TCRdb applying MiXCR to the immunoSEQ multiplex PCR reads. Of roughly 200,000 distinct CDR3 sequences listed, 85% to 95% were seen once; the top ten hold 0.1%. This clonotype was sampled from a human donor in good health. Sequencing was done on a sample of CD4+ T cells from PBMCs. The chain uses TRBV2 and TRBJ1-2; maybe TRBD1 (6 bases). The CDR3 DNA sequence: TGTGCCAGCAGTGGAAGACAGGTCTATGGCTACACCTTC. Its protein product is CASSGRQVYGYTF.